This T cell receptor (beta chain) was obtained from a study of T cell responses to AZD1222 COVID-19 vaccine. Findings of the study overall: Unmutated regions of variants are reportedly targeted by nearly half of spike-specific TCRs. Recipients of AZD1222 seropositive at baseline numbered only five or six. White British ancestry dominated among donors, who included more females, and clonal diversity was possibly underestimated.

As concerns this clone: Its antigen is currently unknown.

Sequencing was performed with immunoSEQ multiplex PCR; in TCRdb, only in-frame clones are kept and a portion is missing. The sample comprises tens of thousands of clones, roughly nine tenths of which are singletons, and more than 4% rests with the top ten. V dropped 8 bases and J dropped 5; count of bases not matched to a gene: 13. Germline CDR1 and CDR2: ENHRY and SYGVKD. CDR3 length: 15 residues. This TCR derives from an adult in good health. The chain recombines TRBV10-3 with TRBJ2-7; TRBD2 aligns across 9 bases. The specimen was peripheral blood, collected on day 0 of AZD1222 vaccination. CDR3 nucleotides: TGTGCCATCGGGTCCGCGGGAGGGCCGGGTAACGAGCAGTACTTC. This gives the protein CAIGSAGGPGNEQYF.